This T cell receptor (beta chain) is drawn from a study of identical twins. Study observations and caveats: Donors were not followed over many years; analysis was cross-sectional.

This clonotype was detected only a few times. Its specificity is not known. Germline V gene lookup returns CDR1 DFQATT and CDR2 SNEGSKA (reference sequence). Trimming cost V 5 bases and J 9 bases, with 17 bases left between them. CDR3 length: 13 residues. TCRdb analysed the 5' RACE reads with MiXCR anew, one entry per CDR3 protein. The repertoire holds just over 500,000 distinct CDR3 sequences, less than 25% seen once, with about 0.99% in the top ten. In addition, the sample was reused for a study of T cells expressing NK-cell markers. Turning to that study: Several experiments added an anti-gamma-delta TCR antibody to sort only alpha-beta TCR T cells. Dominant NKG2C+ clonotypes made up about 1.0-7.0% of CD8+ T cells in six donors. The HCMV specificity of the expanded NKG2C+ T cell clones stayed unresolved.

The receptor comes from a woman younger than 35 in good health. Sequenced input: CD4+ T cells sorted from blood. J is TRBJ2-1 and V is TRBV20-1, with D perhaps TRBD1 or TRBD2 (5 bases each). This CDR3 is CSASPGPTLEQFF. The CDR3 DNA reads TGCAGTGCTTCTCCGGGACCGACACTTGAGCAGTTCTTC.